A single sample is the source of the 27 T cell receptor beta chains below, sequenced in a study of blood T cell repertoires in COVID-19. The table came from immunoSEQ multiplex PCR; TCRdb's copy has only in-frame clones and leaves some out. Among more than 90,000 clones listed, 85% were seen once. The specimen was peripheral blood. The receptor set was obtained from a man in his forties with acute or convalescent COVID-19.

This chain's CDR3 is CASSLSGDTQYF. CDR3 coding DNA: TGTGCCAGCAGTTTATCCGGAGATACGCAGTATTTT. The V call is TRBV27, the J call TRBJ2-3; D uncertain. The CDR3 totals 12 residues. Trimming removed 0 bases at V and 5 bases at J, with 3 bases between. Germline V lookup: CDR1 MNHEY, CDR2 SMNVEV (reference sequence).

J is TRBJ2-1 and V is TRBV11-2, with D possibly matching TRBD2 (6 bases). The V end was cut by 5 bases, the J end by 2 bases, with 13 bases between. The CDR3 consists of 15 residues. CDR1 SGHAT and CDR2 FQNNGV come from the germline V gene. The CDR3 protein is CASSLVIAAYNEQFF. The CDR3, as DNA: TGTGCCAGCAGCCTCGTAATAGCGGCCTACAATGAGCAGTTCTTC. The full variable domain, with the rest looked up from reference TRBV11-2 and TRBJ2-1, is EAGVAQSPRYKIIEKRQSVAFWCNPISGHATLYWYQQILGQGPKLLIQFQNNGVVDDSQLPKDRFSAERLKGVDSTLKIQPAKLEDSAVYLCASSLVIAAYNEQFFGPGTRLTVL.

This chain uses TRBV11-2 with TRBJ1-1; 8 bases agree with TRBD1. V shed 5 bases and J 6 bases; nucleotides not matched to a gene: 11. Germline CDR1 is SGHAT and CDR2 is FQNNGV. This CDR3 comprises 15 residues. The CDR3 region is CASSHGDRMAPEAFF. CDR3 DNA sequence: TGTGCCAGCAGCCACGGGGACAGGATGGCTCCTGAAGCTTTCTTT. Combining the CDR3 with reference TRBV11-2 and TRBJ1-1 gives the whole variable domain EAGVAQSPRYKIIEKRQSVAFWCNPISGHATLYWYQQILGQGPKLLIQFQNNGVVDDSQLPKDRFSAERLKGVDSTLKIQPAKLEDSAVYLCASSHGDRMAPEAFFGQGTRLTVV.

This chain connects TRBV24-1 to TRBJ1-5; possible D gene TRBD1, 6 bases. The CDR3 loop spans 16 amino acids. The V and J ends lost 4 bases and 4 bases respectively, with 16 bases between them. Germline CDR1 KGHDR, CDR2 SFDVKD. CDR3 amino acids: CATSERGRGGNQPQHF. For the CDR3, the DNA is TGTGCCACCAGTGAGAGGGGGAGGGGAGGGAATCAGCCCCAGCATTTT.

In its sample, this clone was seen once. The V call is TRBV7-3, the J call TRBJ2-7, with D possibly matching TRBD2 (6 bases). V was cut by 1 base and J by 7 bases, with 11 bases left in between. The CDR3 is made up of 13 amino acids. From germline, CDR1 is SGHTA and CDR2 FQGTGA. CDR3 DNA: TGTGCCAGCAGCTTAAACTGGGGGGAAGAGCAGTACTTC. Translated, it gives CASSLNWGEEQYF.

This chain connects TRBV7-3 to TRBJ2-2, with 9 positions matching TRBD1. Germline assignment: CDR1 SGHTA and CDR2 FQGTGA. This CDR3 contains 14 residues. V trimming: 8 bases; J trimming: 8 bases; junction bases outside the gene matches: 9. The CDR3 sequence: CASREQGAYGELFF. As DNA, the CDR3 is TGTGCCAGCCGCGAACAGGGGGCCTATGGGGAGCTGTTTTTT.

In this sample, this clone turned up once. V usage is TRBV7-8 and J usage is TRBJ1-1; D may be TRBD1 (5 bases). CDR3 length equals 16 residues. Trimming left V 5 bases short and J 5 bases short, with 21 bases between. Germline assignment: CDR1 SGHVS and CDR2 FQNEAQ. In DNA, the CDR3 is TGTGCCAGCAGCCTCGCCCAGGGCATCAGATGGACTGAAGCTTTCTTT. Its translation: CASSLAQGIRWTEAFF.

V gene TRBV6-5 combines with J gene TRBJ1-4, with 8 bases identical to TRBD1. CDR3 length: 15 amino acids. Per germline, CDR1 MNHEY and CDR2 SVGAGI. Trimming cost V 6 bases and J 6 bases; bases outside gene matches: 9. The CDR3 region has the DNA TGTGCCAGCAGGCCGCGGACAGGGATTTATGAAAAACTGTTTTTT. It specifies CASRPRTGIYEKLFF.

This clone has more than one count but fewer than ten. The chain uses TRBV30 and TRBJ1-4; possibly TRBD1 for D (5 bases). CDR3 size: 14 residues. V shed 0 bases and J shed 5 bases, with 10 bases lying between them. Germline V gene lookup returns CDR1 GTSNPN and CDR2 SVGIG (reference sequence). The CDR3, as DNA: TGTGCCTGGAGTGTAGGCAGGGCGAATGAAAAACTGTTTTTT. Translated: CAWSVGRANEKLFF. Complete variable domain (other parts from reference TRBV30 and TRBJ1-4): SQTIHQWPATLVQPVGSPLSLECTVEGTSNPNLYWYRQAAGRGLQLLFYSVGIGQISSEVPQNLSASRPQDRQFILSSKKLLLSDSGFYLCAWSVGRANEKLFFGSGTQLSVL.

The rearrangement joins TRBV10-3 to TRBJ2-5; 8 bases match TRBD2. The CDR3 totals 16 residues. J lost 2 bases, V lost 0 bases, and 5 bases had no gene match. Per the germline V gene, CDR1 is ENHRY and CDR2 is SYGVKD. This CDR3 reads CAISESMLAGQETQYF. CDR3 DNA: TGTGCCATCAGTGAGTCGATGCTAGCGGGTCAAGAGACCCAGTACTTC.

The table lists this clone with a count of one. The V gene is TRBV6-5, the J gene TRBJ2-1, with a tentative D call TRBD2 (6 bases). Trimming took 0 bases from V and 8 from J, leaving 17 bases between them. The germline gives CDR1 MNHEY, CDR2 SVGAGI. This CDR3 has 16 residues. The CDR3 protein is CASSYSRPRAGHEQFF. CDR3 in DNA: TGTGCCAGCAGTTACTCGAGGCCCCGAGCGGGTCATGAGCAGTTCTTC.

V is TRBV19 and J is TRBJ2-2; 10 nucleotides agree with TRBD2. The CDR3 contains 16 residues. V was pared by 5 bases and J by 5 bases, with 8 bases of the junction left unmatched. CDR1 LNHDA and CDR2 SQIVND come from the germline V gene (reference sequence). The CDR3 coding sequence is TGTGCCAGTAGTCGGGTAGCGGGGGGTCGGACCGGGGAGCTGTTTTTT. Translating gives CASSRVAGGRTGELFF.

J is TRBJ1-2 and V is TRBV19; D call uncertain. CDR3 length equals 13 residues. Trimming removed 3 bases at V and 4 bases at J, with 9 bases between. From germline, CDR1 is LNHDA and CDR2 SQIVND (reference sequence). The CDR3 nucleotides are TGTGCCAGTAGTATGGGGAGTGGCTATGGCTACACCTTC. Translating it yields CASSMGSGYGYTF.

This sequence joins TRBV5-1 and TRBJ2-7; tentatively, D is TRBD1 (7 bases). This CDR3 comprises 14 residues. Germline V lookup: CDR1 SGHRS, CDR2 YFSETQ. V lost 4 bases and J 2 bases, leaving 13 bases between the germline ends. The CDR3 protein is CASSRGTAAYEQYF. The CDR3 coding sequence is TGCGCCAGCAGCCGGGGGACAGCAGCCTACGAGCAGTACTTC.

The V and J genes are TRBV5-4 and TRBJ2-7; 9 bases fit TRBD1. With V trimmed by 5 bases and J by 0 bases, 3 bases remained unmatched. The CDR3 runs 14 residues. Germline V CDR1 and CDR2: SGHNT, YYREEE (reference sequence). CDR3 sequence reads: CASRTGGNSYEQYF. For the CDR3, the DNA is TGTGCCAGCAGGACAGGGGGAAACTCCTACGAGCAGTACTTC.

The V and J genes are TRBV5-1 and TRBJ2-2; TRBD2 matches 9 bases. Germline lookup yields CDR1 SGHRS and CDR2 YFSETQ. Trimming cost V 0 bases and J 5 bases; bases outside gene matches: 5. The CDR3 is 16 residues long. The CDR3 region has the DNA TGCGCCAGCAGCTTGGTCGGCGGGAGGGCTACCGGGGAGCTGTTTTTT. Amino acid sequence: CASSLVGGRATGELFF.

Only one count was recorded for this clone. The rearrangement uses TRBV28 and TRBJ1-6, with D perhaps TRBD1 (5 bases). The germline V gene encodes CDR1 MDHEN and CDR2 SYDVKM. This CDR3 region has 12 residues. V was trimmed by 3 bases and J by 10 bases, leaving 7 bases between them. CDR3 DNA sequence: TGTGCCAGCAGTTTCGGGGGATCACCCCTCCACTTT. Translating gives CASSFGGSPLHF.

The V and J genes are TRBV2 and TRBJ2-3; tentative D call: TRBD2 (5 bases). The CDR3 extends over 14 amino acids. Trimming removed 8 bases from V and 0 bases from J, with 12 bases in between. CDR1 and CDR2 from the germline V gene are SNHLY and FYNNEI. CDR3 DNA sequence: TGTGCCAGCGGAAAGGACTTAAGCACAGATACGCAGTATTTT. The encoded protein is CASGKDLSTDTQYF. The full variable domain, completed using reference TRBV2 and TRBJ2-3, is EPEVTQTPSHQVTQMGQEVILRCVPISNHLYFYWYRQILGQKVEFLVSFYNNEISEKSEIFDDQFSVERPDGSNFTLKIRSTKLEDSAMYFCASGKDLSTDTQYFGPGTRLTVL.

The rearrangement links TRBV5-6 to TRBJ1-1; D may be TRBD1 (5 bases). This CDR3 region has 16 residues. V lost 4 bases to trimming and J lost 0 bases, with 16 bases between them. In germline, CDR1 is SGHDT, CDR2 YYEEEE. The CDR3: CASSTQWGRVNTEAFF. CDR3 coding DNA: TGTGCCAGCAGCACGCAATGGGGCAGGGTGAACACTGAAGCTTTCTTT.

The chain joins TRBV10-1 to TRBJ2-4, with 9 bases aligning to TRBD1. Germline values: CDR1 WNHNN, CDR2 SYGVQD (reference sequence). The CDR3 is made up of 14 amino acids. V dropped 7 bases and J dropped 6; count of bases not matched to a gene: 7. The CDR3 here is CASIPGQGGNIQYF. In DNA, the CDR3 is TGCGCCAGCATCCCGGGACAGGGCGGAAACATTCAGTACTTC.

The gene calls are TRBV5-1 and TRBJ1-1; D remains ambiguous. This CDR3 spans 14 amino acids. CDR1 and CDR2 (germline): SGHRS, YFSETQ. V shed 1 base and J shed 1 base, with 8 bases lying between them. The CDR3 here is CASSLPEPNTEAFF. In DNA, the CDR3 is TGCGCCAGCAGCTTGCCAGAACCGAACACTGAAGCTTTCTTT. The full variable domain, its missing parts supplied by reference TRBV5-1 and TRBJ1-1, is KAGVTQTPRYLIKTRGQQVTLSCSPISGHRSVSWYQQTPGQGLQFLFEYFSETQRNKGNFPGRFSGRQFSNSRSEMNVSTLELGDSALYLCASSLPEPNTEAFFGQGTRLTVV.

The V and J genes are TRBV14 and TRBJ2-2; 8 bases map to TRBD2. The J segment lost 7 bases and the V segment lost 5 bases, leaving 9 bases of the junction unmatched. The CDR3 consists of 15 residues. Germline V CDR1 and CDR2: SGHDN, FVKESK. The CDR3 nucleotides are TGTGCCAGCAGCAAGGGACTAGTATCGGGCGGGGAGCTGTTTTTT. This gives the protein CASSKGLVSGGELFF.

This clone has a handful of counts. This chain joins TRBV18 and TRBJ2-3; TRBD2 might be the D (5 bases). The CDR3 is 16 residues long. Germline V gene data show CDR1 as KGHSH and CDR2 as LQKENI. V was trimmed by 1 base and J by 2 bases, leaving 13 bases between them. The chain's CDR3 is CASSPRTATPTDTQYF. The CDR3 bases are TGTGCCAGCTCACCACGGACTGCCACGCCCACAGATACGCAGTATTTT.

The V call is TRBV7-9, the J call TRBJ1-2; TRBD1 matches at 10 bases. The CDR3 is 15 residues long. Germline CDR1 reads SEHNR; CDR2 reads FQNEAQ (reference sequence). V lost 2 bases and J lost 2; bases outside the gene matches: 2. The DNA of the CDR3 is TGTGCCAGCAGCTTACCGGGACAGGGGAACTATGGCTACACCTTC. The encoded protein is CASSLPGQGNYGYTF.

This chain uses TRBV18 with TRBJ2-1; tentatively, D is TRBD1 (7 bases). CDR1 and CDR2 from the germline V gene are KGHSH and LQKENI. The CDR3 is 16 amino acids. The V end lost 0 bases, the J end lost 2 bases, and 11 bases lay between the germline ends. The CDR3 DNA reads TGTGCCAGCTCACCACCGGAGGGGGCCCCCTACAATGAGCAGTTCTTC. It translates to CASSPPEGAPYNEQFF.

This chain uses TRBV9 with TRBJ2-1; tentative D call: TRBD2 (8 bases). This CDR3 has 15 residues. Trimming removed 2 bases at V and 7 bases at J, with 16 bases between. Germline V lookup: CDR1 SGDLS, CDR2 YYNGEE. CDR3 sequence reads: CASSVGGDSQNEQFF. Written as DNA, the CDR3 is TGTGCCAGCAGCGTCGGGGGGGACAGCCAAAATGAGCAGTTCTTC.

V and J are TRBV11-2 and TRBJ2-5; D not certain. Germline CDR1 and CDR2: SGHAT and FQNNGV. Between the trimmed V and J ends, which lost 6 bases and 4 bases, there was a span of 9 bases. The CDR3 loop spans 12 amino acids. DNA of the CDR3: TGTGCCAGCAGACAGTCTGGAGAGACCCAGTACTTC. Residues: CASRQSGETQYF.